A selection of T cell receptor beta chains follows, all from one sample in a study of regulatory T cells in long-lasting Graves disease. In TCRdb, the multiplex PCR reads were re-called with MiXCR into one record per CDR3 protein. The sample consists of about 530,000 distinct CDR3 sequences, 16% of them appearing once. These data also formed part of another study, on T cells in Graves' hyperthyroidism and ophthalmopathy.

Sequencing used peripheral blood mononuclear cells (PBMCs), obtained at new diagnosis, from a patient treated with antithyroid drugs. These receptors all come from a woman aged 40 to 65 with Graves disease. The CDR3 runs from the conserved cysteine through the conserved F or W. Each record gives: J gene, clone size, D gene, V gene, CDR3 protein, CDR3 DNA. A D gene is named only where the DNA matches it firmly. Expanded clones get a size class; other rows say once, few or many, or leave the size out.

j_call: TRBJ1-2; clone_size: NA; d_call: NA; v_call: TRBV5-1; cdr3_aa: CASSLEPAGGYTF; cdr3_nt: TGCGCCAGCAGCTTGGAACCAGCGGGGGGCTACACCTTC
j_call: TRBJ2-1; clone_size: many; d_call: TRBD2; v_call: TRBV9; cdr3_aa: CASSVTTSGGANEQFF; cdr3_nt: TGTGCCAGCAGCGTAACCACTAGCGGGGGGGCGAATGAGCAGTTCTTC
j_call: TRBJ1-1; clone_size: many; d_call: TRBD1; v_call: TRBV27; cdr3_aa: CASNRQGPNTEAFF; cdr3_nt: TGTGCCAGCAACAGACAGGGCCCGAACACTGAAGCTTTCTTT
j_call: TRBJ2-2; clone_size: few; d_call: NA; v_call: TRBV15; cdr3_aa: CATSGGTANTGELFF; cdr3_nt: TGTGCCACCAGCGGAGGGACAGCGAACACCGGGGAGCTGTTTTTT
j_call: TRBJ2-2; clone_size: NA; d_call: TRBD2; v_call: TRBV6-5; cdr3_aa: CASSYSGGVGTGELFF; cdr3_nt: TGTGCCAGCAGTTACTCGGGAGGGGTGGGAACCGGGGAGCTGTTTTTT
j_call: TRBJ1-5; clone_size: many; d_call: TRBD1; v_call: TRBV20-1; cdr3_aa: CSARASGSGGGGQPQHF; cdr3_nt: TGCAGTGCTAGAGCCTCAGGGTCAGGGGGCGGAGGTCAGCCCCAGCATTTT
j_call: TRBJ2-1; clone_size: NA; d_call: NA; v_call: TRBV10-3; cdr3_aa: CAIRGSYNEQFF; cdr3_nt: TGTGCCATCAGGGGCAGCTACAATGAGCAGTTCTTC
j_call: TRBJ1-1; clone_size: NA; d_call: NA; v_call: TRBV19; cdr3_aa: CASKRGENTEAFF; cdr3_nt: TGTGCCAGTAAACGTGGGGAGAACACTGAAGCTTTCTTT
j_call: TRBJ2-3; clone_size: NA; d_call: TRBD1; v_call: TRBV20-1; cdr3_aa: CSARSGQGRSSTDTQYF; cdr3_nt: TGCAGTGCTAGGTCGGGACAGGGACGTTCTAGCACAGATACGCAGTATTTT
j_call: TRBJ2-1; clone_size: NA; d_call: TRBD1; v_call: TRBV12-3/TRBV12-4; cdr3_aa: CASSLGGTALDEQFF; cdr3_nt: TGTGCCAGCAGTTTAGGTGGGACAGCCCTCGATGAGCAGTTCTTC
j_call: TRBJ2-2; clone_size: many; d_call: TRBD2; v_call: TRBV11-2; cdr3_aa: CASSFVAGVNTGELFF; cdr3_nt: TGTGCCAGCAGCTTTGTAGCGGGGGTGAACACCGGGGAGCTGTTTTTT
j_call: TRBJ2-5; clone_size: many; d_call: NA; v_call: TRBV6-5; cdr3_aa: CASSYSISQPQYF; cdr3_nt: TGTGCCAGCAGTTACTCGATCTCACAACCCCAGTACTTC
j_call: TRBJ2-1; clone_size: NA; d_call: NA; v_call: TRBV6-1; cdr3_aa: CASSLGTPVWNEQFF; cdr3_nt: TGTGCCAGCAGTCTCGGGACACCGGTGTGGAATGAGCAGTTCTTC
j_call: TRBJ2-1; clone_size: once; d_call: NA; v_call: TRBV20-1; cdr3_aa: CSAPRGDTQFF; cdr3_nt: TGCAGTGCTCCCCGAGGGGATACCCAGTTCTTC
j_call: TRBJ1-4; clone_size: few; d_call: NA; v_call: TRBV7-2; cdr3_aa: CASSNLRGLTNEKLFF; cdr3_nt: TGTGCCAGCTCCAACCTACGAGGATTAACTAATGAAAAACTGTTTTTT
j_call: TRBJ2-1; clone_size: NA; d_call: NA; v_call: TRBV20-1; cdr3_aa: CSASDPLGSYNEQFF; cdr3_nt: TGCAGTGCTAGCGACCCTCTGGGGTCCTACAATGAGCAGTTCTTC
j_call: TRBJ1-3; clone_size: few; d_call: NA; v_call: TRBV5-1; cdr3_aa: CASSKDSAGNTIYF; cdr3_nt: TGCGCCAGCAGCAAGGACAGTGCAGGAAACACCATATATTTT
j_call: TRBJ2-2; clone_size: many; d_call: NA; v_call: TRBV7-9; cdr3_aa: CASSLSTTGGELFF; cdr3_nt: TGTGCCAGCAGCCTCTCAACGACAGGCGGGGAGCTGTTTTTT
j_call: TRBJ1-3; clone_size: few; d_call: NA; v_call: TRBV9; cdr3_aa: CASSAASGQSGNTIYF; cdr3_nt: TGTGCCAGCAGCGCGGCTTCGGGACAATCTGGAAACACCATATATTTT
j_call: TRBJ1-1; clone_size: NA; d_call: TRBD1; v_call: TRBV5-1; cdr3_aa: CASTAGTGGWDTEAFF; cdr3_nt: TGCGCCAGCACTGCCGGGACAGGGGGCTGGGACACTGAAGCTTTCTTT
j_call: TRBJ2-2; clone_size: NA; d_call: NA; v_call: TRBV7-2; cdr3_aa: CASSSQGGETGELFF; cdr3_nt: TGTGCCAGCAGCTCCCAGGGTGGTGAAACCGGGGAGCTGTTTTTT
j_call: TRBJ1-2; clone_size: few; d_call: NA; v_call: TRBV25-1; cdr3_aa: CASSGGGNGFGYTF; cdr3_nt: TGTGCCAGCAGCGGAGGAGGGAACGGGTTTGGCTACACCTTC
j_call: TRBJ2-7; clone_size: few; d_call: NA; v_call: TRBV29-1; cdr3_aa: CSVGEDEQYF; cdr3_nt: TGCAGCGTCGGCGAGGACGAGCAGTACTTC
j_call: TRBJ2-7; clone_size: few; d_call: NA; v_call: TRBV19; cdr3_aa: CASSRLEESGFYEQYF; cdr3_nt: TGTGCCAGTAGTAGGCTGGAGGAAAGTGGGTTCTACGAGCAGTACTTC
j_call: TRBJ1-1; clone_size: many; d_call: NA; v_call: TRBV12-3/TRBV12-4; cdr3_aa: CASTAGGEAFF; cdr3_nt: TGTGCCAGCACCGCGGGGGGTGAAGCTTTCTTT
j_call: TRBJ2-3; clone_size: NA; d_call: NA; v_call: TRBV2; cdr3_aa: CASSWDRQDTDTQYF; cdr3_nt: TGTGCCAGCAGTTGGGACCGCCAGGACACAGATACGCAGTATTTT
j_call: TRBJ2-2; clone_size: many; d_call: NA; v_call: TRBV12-3/TRBV12-4; cdr3_aa: CASSRTSGGELFF; cdr3_nt: TGTGCCAGCAGCCGAACCTCAGGGGGGGAGCTGTTTTTT
j_call: TRBJ1-2; clone_size: many; d_call: NA; v_call: TRBV20-1; cdr3_aa: CSARSPETYGYTF; cdr3_nt: TGCAGTGCTAGGTCTCCCGAGACGTATGGCTACACCTTC
j_call: TRBJ1-5; clone_size: many; d_call: TRBD1; v_call: TRBV2; cdr3_aa: CASSEAGTGNSNQPQHF; cdr3_nt: TGTGCCAGCAGTGAAGCGGGGACAGGCAATAGCAATCAGCCCCAGCATTTT
j_call: TRBJ2-5; clone_size: few; d_call: TRBD2; v_call: TRBV5-1; cdr3_aa: CASSLVVGLAGETQYF; cdr3_nt: TGCGCCAGCAGCTTGGTAGTGGGACTAGCAGGGGAGACCCAGTACTTC
j_call: TRBJ1-3; clone_size: many; d_call: TRBD1; v_call: TRBV11-2; cdr3_aa: CASSSGYRGSSGNTIYF; cdr3_nt: TGTGCCAGCAGCTCCGGATACAGGGGAAGCTCTGGAAACACCATATATTTT
j_call: TRBJ2-1; clone_size: few; d_call: TRBD2; v_call: TRBV9; cdr3_aa: CASSVVAGGFYNEQFF; cdr3_nt: TGTGCCAGCAGCGTAGTGGCGGGGGGGTTTTACAATGAGCAGTTCTTC
j_call: TRBJ1-5; clone_size: many; d_call: NA; v_call: TRBV6-1; cdr3_aa: CASSLDTYQPQHF; cdr3_nt: TGTGCCAGCAGCCTAGACACCTATCAGCCCCAGCATTTT
j_call: TRBJ1-4; clone_size: few; d_call: TRBD1; v_call: TRBV7-9; cdr3_aa: CASSVGQASEKLFF; cdr3_nt: TGTGCCAGCAGCGTGGGACAGGCCTCTGAAAAACTGTTTTTT
j_call: TRBJ2-5; clone_size: many; d_call: NA; v_call: TRBV12-3/TRBV12-4; cdr3_aa: CASRLGYQETQYF; cdr3_nt: TGTGCCAGCAGGCTGGGATACCAAGAGACCCAGTACTTC
j_call: TRBJ1-3; clone_size: few; d_call: NA; v_call: TRBV4-1; cdr3_aa: CASSHPGKKGGNTIYF; cdr3_nt: TGCGCCAGCAGCCATCCAGGGAAGAAAGGTGGAAACACCATATATTTT
j_call: TRBJ2-7; clone_size: many; d_call: TRBD2; v_call: TRBV20-1; cdr3_aa: CSARDLTSGGVRYEQYF; cdr3_nt: TGCAGTGCTAGAGACCTGACTAGCGGGGGGGTAAGGTACGAGCAGTACTTC
j_call: TRBJ2-1; clone_size: many; d_call: NA; v_call: TRBV3-1; cdr3_aa: CASSQEGPGRDNEQFF; cdr3_nt: TGTGCCAGCAGCCAAGAGGGTCCGGGTAGGGACAATGAGCAGTTCTTC
j_call: TRBJ2-1; clone_size: many; d_call: TRBD2; v_call: TRBV11-2; cdr3_aa: CASSSVAGTSYNEQFF; cdr3_nt: TGTGCCAGCAGCTCTGTAGCGGGGACCTCCTACAATGAGCAGTTCTTC
j_call: TRBJ1-6; clone_size: many; d_call: NA; v_call: TRBV27; cdr3_aa: CASSLRGWESPLHF; cdr3_nt: TGTGCCAGCAGTTTACGGGGATGGGAGTCACCCCTCCACTTT
j_call: TRBJ1-1; clone_size: NA; d_call: NA; v_call: TRBV30; cdr3_aa: CASSIVLREGTEAFF; cdr3_nt: TGTGCCAGTAGTATAGTGCTCAGGGAAGGCACTGAAGCTTTCTTT
j_call: TRBJ1-6; clone_size: few; d_call: NA; v_call: TRBV5-1; cdr3_aa: CASSLDMPNSPLHF; cdr3_nt: TGCGCCAGCAGCCTGGACATGCCCAATTCACCCCTCCACTTT
j_call: TRBJ1-1; clone_size: few; d_call: TRBD1; v_call: TRBV6-1; cdr3_aa: CASRPRQGDAEAFF; cdr3_nt: TGTGCCAGCAGGCCCCGACAGGGAGATGCTGAAGCTTTCTTT
j_call: TRBJ2-3; clone_size: many; d_call: TRBD2; v_call: TRBV2; cdr3_aa: CASSLAVVTDTQYF; cdr3_nt: TGTGCCAGCAGCCTAGCGGTGGTAACAGATACGCAGTATTTT
j_call: TRBJ1-1; clone_size: many; d_call: NA; v_call: TRBV7-6; cdr3_aa: CASSRREGDTEAFF; cdr3_nt: TGTGCCAGCAGCCGCAGGGAGGGGGATACTGAAGCTTTCTTT
j_call: TRBJ2-7; clone_size: NA; d_call: TRBD1; v_call: TRBV3-1; cdr3_aa: CASAPGQGAFYEQYF; cdr3_nt: TGTGCCAGCGCCCCGGGACAGGGGGCCTTCTACGAGCAGTACTTC
j_call: TRBJ2-7; clone_size: few; d_call: NA; v_call: TRBV7-9; cdr3_aa: CASSGGDNSYEQYF; cdr3_nt: TGTGCCAGCAGCGGGGGGGACAACTCCTACGAGCAGTACTTC
j_call: TRBJ1-2; clone_size: many; d_call: NA; v_call: TRBV2; cdr3_aa: CASSFRDYGYTF; cdr3_nt: TGTGCCAGCAGTTTCCGTGACTATGGCTACACCTTC
j_call: TRBJ2-1; clone_size: few; d_call: TRBD2; v_call: TRBV5-1; cdr3_aa: CASSKESGLVTNNEQFF; cdr3_nt: TGCGCCAGCAGCAAGGAATCGGGACTAGTAACCAACAATGAGCAGTTCTTC
j_call: TRBJ1-1; clone_size: few; d_call: TRBD1; v_call: TRBV10-2; cdr3_aa: CASSGGQAYRDTEAFF; cdr3_nt: TGCGCCAGCAGTGGTGGACAGGCCTATAGGGACACTGAAGCTTTCTTT
j_call: TRBJ2-7; clone_size: few; d_call: TRBD2; v_call: TRBV20-1; cdr3_aa: CSAKGSTGGSYEQYF; cdr3_nt: TGCAGTGCTAAGGGATCGACGGGGGGCTCCTACGAGCAGTACTTC
j_call: TRBJ2-3; clone_size: many; d_call: NA; v_call: TRBV7-9; cdr3_aa: CASSNWDFGSTDTQYF; cdr3_nt: TGTGCCAGCAGCAATTGGGACTTCGGGAGCACAGATACGCAGTATTTT
j_call: TRBJ1-4; clone_size: NA; d_call: NA; v_call: TRBV10-2; cdr3_aa: CASSEMGTNEKLFF; cdr3_nt: TGCGCCAGCAGTGAGATGGGAACTAATGAAAAACTGTTTTTT